This T cell receptor (beta chain) comes out of a study of blood T cell repertoires in COVID-19. The assay was immunoSEQ multiplex PCR, and TCRdb's table has in-frame clones only and misses some. The sample includes hundreds of thousands of clones, approximately 91% of them seen just once. J was trimmed by 3 bases and V by 3 bases; bases with no gene match: 10. Germline V gene lookup returns CDR1 SGHRS and CDR2 YFSETQ. This CDR3 comprises 16 residues. The receptor was derived from a woman between 55 and 75 years old who had recovered from COVID-19. The chain is built from TRBV5-1 and TRBJ1-2, with 8 bases lining up with TRBD1. The source material was PBMCs or T cells enriched from blood (not recorded which). The CDR3, as DNA: TGCGCCAGCAGCTCTGTCGACAGGGGAGGCGACTATGGCTACACCTTC. Translating it yields CASSSVDRGGDYGYTF.